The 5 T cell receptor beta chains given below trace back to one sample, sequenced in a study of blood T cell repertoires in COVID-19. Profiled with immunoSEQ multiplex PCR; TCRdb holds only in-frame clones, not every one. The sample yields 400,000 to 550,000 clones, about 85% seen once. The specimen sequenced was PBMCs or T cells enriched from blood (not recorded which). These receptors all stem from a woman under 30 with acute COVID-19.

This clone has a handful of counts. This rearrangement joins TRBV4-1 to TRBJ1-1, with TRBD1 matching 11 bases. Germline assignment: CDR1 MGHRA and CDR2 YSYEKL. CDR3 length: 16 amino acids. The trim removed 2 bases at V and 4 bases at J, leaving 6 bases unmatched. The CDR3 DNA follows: TGCGCCAGCAGCCAAACACCCGGGACAGGGGGCACTGAAGCTTTCTTT. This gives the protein CASSQTPGTGGTEAFF.

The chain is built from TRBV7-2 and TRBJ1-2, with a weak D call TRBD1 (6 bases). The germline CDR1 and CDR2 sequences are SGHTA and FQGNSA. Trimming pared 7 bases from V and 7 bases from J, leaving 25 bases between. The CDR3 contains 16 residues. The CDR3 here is CASTITRDNWLGGYTF. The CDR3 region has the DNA TGTGCCAGCACTATAACCCGGGACAACTGGTTGGGTGGCTACACCTTC.

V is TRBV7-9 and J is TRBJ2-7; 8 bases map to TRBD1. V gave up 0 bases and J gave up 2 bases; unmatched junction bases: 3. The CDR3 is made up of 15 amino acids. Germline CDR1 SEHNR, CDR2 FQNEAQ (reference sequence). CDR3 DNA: TGTGCCAGCAGCTTAGCGCGACAGGGGCCCTACGAGCAGTACTTC. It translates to CASSLARQGPYEQYF.

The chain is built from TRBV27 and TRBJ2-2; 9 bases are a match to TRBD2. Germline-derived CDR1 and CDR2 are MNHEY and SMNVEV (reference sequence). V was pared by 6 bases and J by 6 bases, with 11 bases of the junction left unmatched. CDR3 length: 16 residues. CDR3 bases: TGTGCCAGCAGGTCGGAGCGGGGGGATCAAGCCGGGGAGCTGTTTTTT. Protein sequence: CASRSERGDQAGELFF.

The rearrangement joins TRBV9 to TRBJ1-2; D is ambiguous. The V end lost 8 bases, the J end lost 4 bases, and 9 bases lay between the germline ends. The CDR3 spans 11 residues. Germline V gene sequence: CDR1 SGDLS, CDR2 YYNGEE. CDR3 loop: CARRCGYGYTF. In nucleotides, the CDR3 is TGTGCCAGGAGGTGTGGCTATGGCTACACCTTC.